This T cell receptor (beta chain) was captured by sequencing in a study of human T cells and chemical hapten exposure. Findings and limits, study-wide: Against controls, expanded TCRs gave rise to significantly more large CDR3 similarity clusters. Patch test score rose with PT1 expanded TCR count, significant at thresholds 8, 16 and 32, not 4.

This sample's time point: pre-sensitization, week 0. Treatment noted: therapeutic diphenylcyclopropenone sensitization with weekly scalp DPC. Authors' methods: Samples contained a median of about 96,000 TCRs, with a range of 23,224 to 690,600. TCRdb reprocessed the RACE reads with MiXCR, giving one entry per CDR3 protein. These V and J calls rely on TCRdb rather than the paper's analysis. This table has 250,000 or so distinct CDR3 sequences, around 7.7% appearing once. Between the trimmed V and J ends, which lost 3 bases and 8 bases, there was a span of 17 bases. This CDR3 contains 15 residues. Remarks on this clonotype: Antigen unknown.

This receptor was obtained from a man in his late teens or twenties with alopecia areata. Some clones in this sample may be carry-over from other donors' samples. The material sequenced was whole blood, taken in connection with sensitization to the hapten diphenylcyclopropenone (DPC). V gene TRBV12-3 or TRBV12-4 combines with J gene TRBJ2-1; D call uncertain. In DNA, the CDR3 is TGTGCCAGCAGTTTCGGAGCCTACCCACCCGATGAGCAGTTCTTC. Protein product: CASSFGAYPPDEQFF.